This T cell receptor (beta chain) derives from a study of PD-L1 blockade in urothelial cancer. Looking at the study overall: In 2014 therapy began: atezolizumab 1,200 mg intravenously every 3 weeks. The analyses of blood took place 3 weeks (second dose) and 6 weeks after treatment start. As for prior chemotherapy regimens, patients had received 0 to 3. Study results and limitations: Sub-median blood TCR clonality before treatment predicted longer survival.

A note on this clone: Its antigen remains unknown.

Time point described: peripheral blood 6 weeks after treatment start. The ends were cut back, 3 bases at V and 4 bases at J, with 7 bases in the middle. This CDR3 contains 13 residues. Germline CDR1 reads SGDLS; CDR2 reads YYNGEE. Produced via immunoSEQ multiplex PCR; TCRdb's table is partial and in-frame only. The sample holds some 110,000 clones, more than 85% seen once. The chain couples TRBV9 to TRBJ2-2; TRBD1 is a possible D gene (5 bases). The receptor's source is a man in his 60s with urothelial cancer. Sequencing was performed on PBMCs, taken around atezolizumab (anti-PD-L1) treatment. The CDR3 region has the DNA TGTGCCAGCAGCGCCAGGGTCACCGGGGAGCTGTTTTTT. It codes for CASSARVTGELFF.